The 16 T cell receptor beta chains below all came from one sample that was sequenced in a study of radiation and T cells in renal cell carcinoma. Described time point: baseline pretreatment blood. The treatment denotes: 15 Gy SBRT to primary tumor, nephrectomy 4 weeks later. Profiling relied on immunoSEQ multiplex PCR, and the TCRdb table lists in-frame clones only, not all of them. The table records tens of thousands of clones, around 72% of them present only once. Material: blood, obtained from a patient whose treatment included radiotherapy and nephrectomy. The receptors here all came from a man in his sixties with renal cell carcinoma.

V gene TRBV5-1 combines with J gene TRBJ2-3, with no clear D. The CDR3 covers 14 residues. From germline, CDR1 is SGHRS and CDR2 YFSETQ. The V and J ends lost 0 bases and 1 base respectively, with 6 bases between them. The DNA for the CDR3 is TGCGCCAGCAGCTTGGGCGGACGCACAGATACGCAGTATTTT. Its protein product is CASSLGGRTDTQYF.

The CDR3 DNA is TGTGCCCTGGAAACGGCCTACGAGCAGTACTTC. Translated: CALETAYEQYF. The chain links TRBV5-6 to TRBJ2-7; D is undetermined. Per germline, CDR1 SGHDT and CDR2 YYEEEE. The CDR3 extends over 11 amino acids. V lost 10 bases to trimming and J lost 2 bases, with 10 bases between them.

The rearrangement uses TRBV15 and TRBJ1-6; 7 bases are shared with TRBD1. There are 15 residues in the CDR3. V lost 0 bases, J lost 6 bases, and 2 bases stayed unmatched. The germline gives CDR1 LNHNV, CDR2 YYDKDF (reference sequence). The CDR3 sequence is CATSRDNRGNSPLHF. In DNA form, the CDR3 reads TGTGCCACCAGCAGAGATAACAGGGGTAATTCACCCCTCCACTTT.

This chain links TRBV6-6 with TRBJ1-5; the D is unclear. CDR1 is MNHNY and CDR2 is SVGAGI in the germline V gene (reference sequence). This CDR3 has 13 residues. With 11 bases removed from V and 4 bases from J, the gap between germline ends came to 15 bases. CDR3 sequence (DNA): TGTGCCTCCCAAGACTCGTGGAATCAGCCCCAGCATTTT. Translating it yields CASQDSWNQPQHF.

The chain recombines TRBV19 with TRBJ1-6; D is ambiguous. V was shortened by 6 bases and J by 4 bases, with 4 bases between the two germline ends. The CDR3 loop spans 12 amino acids. Germline CDR1 LNHDA, CDR2 SQIVND (reference sequence). In DNA, the CDR3 is TGTGCCAGTAGGGGGTATAATTCACCCCTCCACTTT. Protein sequence: CASRGYNSPLHF.

This rearrangement joins TRBV9 to TRBJ2-2; 13 nucleotides align to TRBD2. J lost 5 bases, V lost 3 bases, and 4 bases had no gene match. This CDR3 comprises 16 residues. Germline loops: CDR1 SGDLS, CDR2 YYNGEE. The CDR3 loop reads CASSAGTSGKTGELFF. In DNA form, the CDR3 reads TGTGCCAGCAGCGCGGGGACTAGCGGGAAAACCGGGGAGCTGTTTTTT.

CDR3 protein: CASSLDKDTQYF. The CDR3 nucleotides read TGTGCCAGCAGCTTGGATAAGGATACGCAGTATTTT. The chain joins TRBV7-9 to TRBJ2-3, with D uncertain. Germline V CDR1 and CDR2: SEHNR, FQNEAQ (reference sequence). This CDR3 is built from 12 residues. Trimming removed 3 bases from V and 6 bases from J, with 7 bases in between.

The rearrangement uses TRBV6-6 and TRBJ2-4; D not resolved. CDR3 size: 13 residues. The germline V gene has CDR1 MNHNY and CDR2 SVGAGI (reference sequence). Trimming shortened V by 10 bases and J by 1 base, and 11 bases separated the two germline ends. For the CDR3, the DNA is TGTGCCACTCAGGAAGCCGCCAAAAACATTCAGTACTTC. Translating it yields CATQEAAKNIQYF.

This clone was seen only a few times. The V gene is TRBV5-1, the J gene TRBJ2-7; 7 nucleotides match TRBD1. The germline V gene has CDR1 SGHRS and CDR2 YFSETQ. The CDR3 totals 13 residues. Losses at the gene ends were 0 bases for V and 5 bases for J; bases not matched to a gene: 2. In DNA form, the CDR3 reads TGCGCCAGCAGCTTGGGGGACAGTAACGAGCAGTACTTC. Translating it yields CASSLGDSNEQYF.

V is TRBV5-6 and J is TRBJ1-1; D is undetermined. This CDR3 has 14 amino acids. Between the trimmed V and J ends, which lost 0 bases and 0 bases, there was a span of 6 bases. CDR1 is SGHDT and CDR2 is YYEEEE in the germline V gene. The CDR3, as DNA: TGTGCCAGCAGCTTGGTTGGCCTGAACACTGAAGCTTTCTTT. Protein: CASSLVGLNTEAFF.

DNA for the CDR3: TGTGCCAGTAGTATACCACTAGCGGGAGTTTATGAGCAGTTCTTC. Residues: CASSIPLAGVYEQFF. This chain links TRBV19 with TRBJ2-1, with TRBD2 matching 11 bases. CDR1 and CDR2 (germline): LNHDA, SQIVND (reference sequence). The CDR3 covers 15 residues. Trimming took 2 bases from V and 8 from J; bases not matched to a gene: 5.

This sequence joins TRBV29-1 and TRBJ2-2; 8 bases fit TRBD1. This CDR3 has 13 residues. Germline V lookup: CDR1 SQVTM, CDR2 ANQGSEA. The CDR3 DNA reads TGCACCGTGGCAGGGGGCGGTGGCGGGGAGCTGTTTTTT. Protein sequence: CTVAGGGGGELFF.

The J gene is TRBJ2-1, the V gene TRBV7-2; 12 nucleotides align to TRBD2. Germline CDR1 reads SGHTA; CDR2 reads FQGNSA. This CDR3 contains 17 residues. The V and J ends lost 3 bases and 4 bases, in that order; junction bases with no gene match: 7. The CDR3 region is CASSLASSGGEYNEQFF. DNA of the CDR3: TGTGCCAGCAGCTTGGCATCTAGCGGGGGGGAATACAATGAGCAGTTCTTC. The full variable domain, in which reference TRBV7-2 and TRBJ2-1 provide the parts outside the CDR3, is GAGVSQSPSNKVTEKGKDVELRCDPISGHTALYWYRQSLGQGLEFLIYFQGNSAPDKSGLPSDRFSAERTGGSVSTLTIQRTQQEDSAVYLCASSLASSGGEYNEQFFGPGTRLTVL.

This rearrangement joins TRBV5-1 to TRBJ2-7, with TRBD2 identical over 8 bases. V was pared by 0 bases and J by 1 base, with 3 bases of the junction left unmatched. The length of the CDR3 is 15 residues. The germline V gene encodes CDR1 SGHRS and CDR2 YFSETQ. CDR3 bases: TGCGCCAGCAGCTTGGTCGCGGGAGGTTCCTACGAGCAGTACGTC. Protein product: CASSLVAGGSYEQYV.

V is TRBV6-1 and J is TRBJ1-4, with D possibly TRBD1 on 5 matching bases. There are 13 residues in the CDR3. Trimming shortened V by 5 bases and J by 4 bases, and 8 bases separated the two germline ends. From germline, CDR1 is MNHNS and CDR2 SASEGT. Here the CDR3 reads CASSRDVNEKLFF. The DNA of the CDR3 is TGTGCCAGCAGTAGGGACGTTAATGAAAAACTGTTTTTT.

J is TRBJ1-1 and V is TRBV5-4, with D possibly TRBD1 on 6 matching bases. The V end lost 4 bases, the J end lost 4 bases, and 14 bases lay between the germline ends. Germline CDR1 SGHNT, CDR2 YYREEE (reference sequence). CDR3 length: 14 amino acids. CDR3 nucleotides: TGTGCCAGCAGCCCGGAAGGGGGAAGCACTGAAGCTTTCTTT. It yields the protein CASSPEGGSTEAFF. Full variable domain (missing parts from reference TRBV5-4 and TRBJ1-1): ETGVTQSPTHLIKTRGQQVTLRCSSQSGHNTVSWYQQALGQGPQFIFQYYREEENGRGNFPPRFSGLQFPNYSSELNVNALELDDSALYLCASSPEGGSTEAFFGQGTRLTVV.